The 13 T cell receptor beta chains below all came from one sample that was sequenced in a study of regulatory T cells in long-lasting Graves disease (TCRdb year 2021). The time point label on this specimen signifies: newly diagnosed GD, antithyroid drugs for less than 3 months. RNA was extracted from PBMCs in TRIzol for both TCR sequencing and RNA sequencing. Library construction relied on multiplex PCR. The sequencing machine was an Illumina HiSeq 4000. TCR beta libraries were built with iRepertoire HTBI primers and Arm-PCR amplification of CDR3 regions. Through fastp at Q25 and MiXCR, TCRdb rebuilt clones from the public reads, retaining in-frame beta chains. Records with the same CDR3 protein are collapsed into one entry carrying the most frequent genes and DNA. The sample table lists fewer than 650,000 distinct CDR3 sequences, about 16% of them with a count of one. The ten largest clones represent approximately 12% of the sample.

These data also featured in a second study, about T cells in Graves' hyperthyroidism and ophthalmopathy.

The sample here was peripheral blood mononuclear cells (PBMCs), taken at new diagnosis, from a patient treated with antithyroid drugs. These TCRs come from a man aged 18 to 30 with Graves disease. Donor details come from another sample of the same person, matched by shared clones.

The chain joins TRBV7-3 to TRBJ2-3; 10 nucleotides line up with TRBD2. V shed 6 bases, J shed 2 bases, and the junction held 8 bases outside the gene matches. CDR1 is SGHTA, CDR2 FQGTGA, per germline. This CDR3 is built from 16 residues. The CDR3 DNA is TGTGCCAGCAGTTACCCCGGACTAGCGGACACAGATACGCAGTATTTT. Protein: CASSYPGLADTDTQYF.

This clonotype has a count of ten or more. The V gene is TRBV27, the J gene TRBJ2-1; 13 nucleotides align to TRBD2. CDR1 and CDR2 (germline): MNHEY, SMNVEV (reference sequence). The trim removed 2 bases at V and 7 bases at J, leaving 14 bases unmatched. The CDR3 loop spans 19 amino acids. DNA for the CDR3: TGTGCCAGCAGTTTAGCCGTACGTGAGACTAGCGGGAGGTGGAATGAGCAGTTCTTC. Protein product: CASSLAVRETSGRWNEQFF.

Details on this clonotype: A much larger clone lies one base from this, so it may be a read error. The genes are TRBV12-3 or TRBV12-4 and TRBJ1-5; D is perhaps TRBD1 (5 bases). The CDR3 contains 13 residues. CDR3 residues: CAGSLGLGGPQHF. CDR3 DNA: TGTGCCGGCAGTTTAGGTCTGGGGGGGCCCCAGCATTTT.

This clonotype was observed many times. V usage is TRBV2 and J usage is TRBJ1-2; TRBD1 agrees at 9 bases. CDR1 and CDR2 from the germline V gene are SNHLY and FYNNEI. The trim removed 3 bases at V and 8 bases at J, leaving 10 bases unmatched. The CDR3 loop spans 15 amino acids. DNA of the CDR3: TGTGCCAGCAGTGAGGGGACAGGGAACTATGGCGGCTACACCTTC. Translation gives CASSEGTGNYGGYTF.

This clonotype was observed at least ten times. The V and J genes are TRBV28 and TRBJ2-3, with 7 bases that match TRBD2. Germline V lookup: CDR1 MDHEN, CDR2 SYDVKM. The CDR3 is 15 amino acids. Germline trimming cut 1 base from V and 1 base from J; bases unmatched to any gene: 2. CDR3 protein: CASSLYAGGTDTQYF. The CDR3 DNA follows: TGTGCCAGCAGTTTATATGCGGGGGGCACAGATACGCAGTATTTT.

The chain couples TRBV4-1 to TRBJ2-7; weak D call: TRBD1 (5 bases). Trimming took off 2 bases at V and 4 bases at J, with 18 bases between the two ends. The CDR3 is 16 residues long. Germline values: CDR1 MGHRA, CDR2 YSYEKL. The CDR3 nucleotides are TGCGCCAGCAGCCAACCTGGGAAGGGGAATTCGTACGAGCAGTACTTC. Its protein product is CASSQPGKGNSYEQYF.

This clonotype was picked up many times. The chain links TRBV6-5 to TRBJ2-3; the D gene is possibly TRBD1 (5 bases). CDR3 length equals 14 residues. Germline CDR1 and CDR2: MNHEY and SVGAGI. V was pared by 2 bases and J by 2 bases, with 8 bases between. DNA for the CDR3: TGTGCCAGCAGTTACAGGGGCTCCACAGATACGCAGTATTTT. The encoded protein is CASSYRGSTDTQYF.

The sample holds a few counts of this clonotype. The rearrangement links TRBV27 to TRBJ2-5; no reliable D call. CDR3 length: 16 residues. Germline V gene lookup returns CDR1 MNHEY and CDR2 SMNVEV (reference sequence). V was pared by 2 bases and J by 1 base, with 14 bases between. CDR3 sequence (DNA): TGTGCCAGCAGTTTAAAAGCGAATTACCGCCAAGAGACCCAGTACTTC. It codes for CASSLKANYRQETQYF.

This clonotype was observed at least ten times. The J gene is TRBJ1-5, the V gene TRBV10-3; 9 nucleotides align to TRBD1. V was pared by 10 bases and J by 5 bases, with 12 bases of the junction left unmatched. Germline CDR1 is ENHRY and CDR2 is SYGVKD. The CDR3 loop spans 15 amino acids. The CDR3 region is CATAGTGMADQPQHF. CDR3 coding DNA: TGTGCCACTGCCGGGACAGGGATGGCGGATCAGCCCCAGCATTTT.

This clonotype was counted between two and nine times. For the CDR3, the DNA is TGTGCCACCAGTGATTTGCACAGCACAGATACGCAGTATTTT. This gives the protein CATSDLHSTDTQYF. This rearrangement joins TRBV24-1 to TRBJ2-3, with unresolved D. V gave up 0 bases and J gave up 0 bases, with 3 bases separating them. Germline V gene data show CDR1 as KGHDR and CDR2 as SFDVKD. The length of the CDR3 is 14 residues.

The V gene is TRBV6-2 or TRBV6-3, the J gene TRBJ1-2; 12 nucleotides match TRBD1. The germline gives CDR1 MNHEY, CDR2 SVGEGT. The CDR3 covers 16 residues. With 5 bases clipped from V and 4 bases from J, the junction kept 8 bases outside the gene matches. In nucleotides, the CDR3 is TGTGCCAGCAGTGGGGGACAGGGGGCGCAGGGCTATGGCTACACCTTC. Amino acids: CASSGGQGAQGYGYTF.

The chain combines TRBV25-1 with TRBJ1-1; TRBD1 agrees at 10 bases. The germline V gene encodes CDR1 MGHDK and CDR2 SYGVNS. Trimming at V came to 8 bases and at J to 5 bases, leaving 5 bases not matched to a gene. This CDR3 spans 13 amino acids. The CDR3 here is CASGRTGGTEAFF. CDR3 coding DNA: TGTGCCAGCGGAAGGACAGGGGGAACTGAAGCTTTCTTT.

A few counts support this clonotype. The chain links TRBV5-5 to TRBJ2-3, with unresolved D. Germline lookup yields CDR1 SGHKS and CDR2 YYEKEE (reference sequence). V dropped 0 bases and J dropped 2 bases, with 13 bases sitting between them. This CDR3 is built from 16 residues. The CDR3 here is CASSLVHMGFTDTQYF. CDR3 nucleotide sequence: TGTGCCAGCAGCTTGGTTCACATGGGATTCACAGATACGCAGTATTTT.